These 10 T cell receptor beta chains were sequenced from one sample in a study of CD8+CD57+ T cells in acquired aplastic anemia. Researchers used genomic DNA as the template to profile TCR beta VDJ and CDR3. Each CDR3 protein gets one entry after TCRdb re-called the reads with MiXCR. Among about 170,000 distinct CDR3 sequences listed, around 60% were seen once. Sequences were obtained from sorted CD4+, CD8+, or CD8+CD57+ T cells (not recorded which) from PBMCs. These receptor sequences come from a human donor in good health.

This clonotype was detected ten times or more. CDR3 residues: CATSRAINYEQYF. The CDR3 nucleotides are TGTGCCACCAGCAGAGCCATTAACTACGAGCAGTACTTC. V gene TRBV15 combines with J gene TRBJ2-7; D remains ambiguous. The V gene's germline CDR1 is LNHNV and CDR2 YYDKDF (reference sequence). This CDR3 contains 13 residues. V lost 1 base and J lost 3, with 7 bases in between.

The chain is built from TRBV7-9 and TRBJ1-1; unclear D gene. V lost 1 base and J 6 bases, leaving 9 bases between the germline ends. The CDR3 contains 13 residues. Germline CDR1 and CDR2: SEHNR and FQNEAQ (reference sequence). The CDR3, as DNA: TGTGCCAGCAGCTTAGTAATCAGCGCTGAAGCTTTCTTT. Its protein product is CASSLVISAEAFF.

The chain uses TRBV10-3 and TRBJ2-3, with 11 bases fitting TRBD2. This CDR3 is 15 amino acids long. Germline CDR1 is ENHRY and CDR2 is SYGVKD. The trim removed 10 bases at V and 2 bases at J, leaving 8 bases unmatched. The CDR3 loop is CATVVSGGATDTQYF. The CDR3, as DNA: TGTGCCACGGTTGTTAGCGGGGGGGCCACAGATACGCAGTATTTT.

A word on this clonotype: A junction end diverges from the germline sequence, so it may reflect a read error. The chain employs TRBV7-7 and TRBJ2-6; D is unclear. This CDR3 has 15 residues. Germline loops: CDR1 SSHAT, CDR2 FNYEAQ (reference sequence). The CDR3 protein is CASSLSGPGANVLTF. The CDR3 coding sequence is TGTGCTAGCAGCTTGTCCGGGCCTGGGGCCAACGTCCTGACTTTC.

This chain links TRBV20-1 with TRBJ1-2; D call uncertain. Germline V CDR1 and CDR2: DFQATT, SNEGSKA (reference sequence). The CDR3 runs 10 residues. V was clipped by 3 bases and J by 1 base, with 0 bases between them. The chain's CDR3 is CSASNYGYTF. The CDR3 DNA is TGCAGTGCTAGTAACTATGGCTACACCTTC.

This chain links TRBV10-3 with TRBJ2-2; perhaps TRBD1 as D (6 bases). V was cut by 4 bases and J by 4 bases, with 10 bases left in between. This CDR3 has 14 amino acids. Germline V lookup: CDR1 ENHRY, CDR2 SYGVKD. The chain's CDR3 is CAISAGQSTGELFF. The CDR3 DNA follows: TGTGCCATCAGTGCAGGACAGAGCACCGGGGAGCTGTTTTTT.

The chain combines TRBV24-1 with TRBJ1-4, with D maybe TRBD1 (6 bases). The CDR3 contains 15 residues. Germline CDR1 reads KGHDR; CDR2 reads SFDVKD. The germline V and J ends were trimmed by 2 bases and 7 bases, with 13 bases remaining between them. The CDR3 nucleotides read TGTGCCACCAGTGATTCGCGGGGGGGCGGTGAAAAACTGTTTTTT. This codes for CATSDSRGGGEKLFF.

This clonotype was recorded only once. This chain connects TRBV6-1 to TRBJ2-7, with TRBD2 matching over 10 bases. The germline CDR1 and CDR2 sequences are MNHNS and SASEGT. With 6 bases clipped from V and 4 bases from J, the junction kept 9 bases outside the gene matches. The CDR3 contains 15 residues. CDR3 in DNA: TGTGCCAGCAGCCCGTTAGCGGGGGGAATTTACGAGCAGTACTTC. This encodes CASSPLAGGIYEQYF.

This chain uses TRBV2 with TRBJ1-6; 11 positions match TRBD1. The trim removed 6 bases at V and 9 bases at J, leaving 7 bases unmatched. The CDR3 is 15 residues long. Per the germline V gene, CDR1 is SNHLY and CDR2 is FYNNEI. CDR3 DNA: TGTGCCAGCAGCGGACAGGGGGCGGGCAGTTCACCCCTCCACTTT. This translates into CASSGQGAGSSPLHF. Looking up the rest from reference TRBV2 and TRBJ1-6 gives the full variable domain: EPEVTQTPSHQVTQMGQEVILRCVPISNHLYFYWYRQILGQKVEFLVSFYNNEISEKSEIFDDQFSVERPDGSNFTLKIRSTKLEDSAMYFCASSGQGAGSSPLHFGNGTRLTVT.

The sample holds one count of this clonotype. V gene TRBV24-1 combines with J gene TRBJ2-5; unclear D gene. CDR3 length: 14 amino acids. V lost 1 base to trimming and J lost 5 bases, with 10 bases between them. Germline CDR1 is KGHDR and CDR2 is SFDVKD. The CDR3 spells CATSDFARVETQYF. CDR3 nucleotides: TGTGCCACCAGTGATTTTGCCCGGGTTGAGACCCAGTACTTC.